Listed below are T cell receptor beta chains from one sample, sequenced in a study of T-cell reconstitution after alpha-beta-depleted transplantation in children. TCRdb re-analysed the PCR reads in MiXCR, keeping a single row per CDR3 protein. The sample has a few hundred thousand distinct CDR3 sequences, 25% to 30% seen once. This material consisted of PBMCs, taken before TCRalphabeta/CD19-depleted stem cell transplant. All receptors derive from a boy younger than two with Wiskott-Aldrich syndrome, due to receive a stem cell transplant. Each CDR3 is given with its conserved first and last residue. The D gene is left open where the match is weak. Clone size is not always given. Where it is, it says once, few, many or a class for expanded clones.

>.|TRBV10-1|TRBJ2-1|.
TGCGCCAGCAGTGAGTCCGGGGTATCCTACAATGAGCAGTTCTTC
CASSESGVSYNEQFF
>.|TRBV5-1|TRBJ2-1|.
TGCGCCAGCAGCTTGCGGGGTTGGACGGATGAGCAGTTCTTC
CASSLRGWTDEQFF
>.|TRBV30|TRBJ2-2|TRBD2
TGTGCCTGGAGTAGGGGACTAGCCAGGACCGGGGAGCTGTTTTTT
CAWSRGLARTGELFF
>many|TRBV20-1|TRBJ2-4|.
TGCAGTGCTCCCAAAGGGGGCAAAAACATTCAGTACTTC
CSAPKGGKNIQYF
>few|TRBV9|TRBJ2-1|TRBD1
TGTGCCAGCAGCGTAGCTACAGGGGGAATCAATGAGCAGTTCTTC
CASSVATGGINEQFF
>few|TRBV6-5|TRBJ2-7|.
TGTGCCAGCAGTTTCGACAGGCTTGACGAGCAGTACTTC
CASSFDRLDEQYF
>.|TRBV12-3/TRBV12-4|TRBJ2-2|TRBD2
TGTGCCAGCAGCCCGATAGCGGGCGCGAACACCGGGGAGCTGTTTTTT
CASSPIAGANTGELFF
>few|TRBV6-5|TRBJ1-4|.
TGTGCCAGCAGCGACCCCTGGAAACTGTTTTTT
CASSDPWKLFF
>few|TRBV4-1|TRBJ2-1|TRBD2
TGCGCCAGCAGCCGGACGGGAGGTTTAAATGAGCAGTTCTTC
CASSRTGGLNEQFF
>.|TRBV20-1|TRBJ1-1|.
TGCAGTGCTGAGTTGGGGGTTGAAGCTTTCTTT
CSAELGVEAFF
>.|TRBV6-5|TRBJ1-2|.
TGTGCCAGCAGTTCAAACAGGGTCTCTAACTATGGCTACACCTTC
CASSSNRVSNYGYTF
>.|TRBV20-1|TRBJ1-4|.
TGCAGTGCTAGGACAGCGCTTAATGAAAAACTGTTTTTT
CSARTALNEKLFF
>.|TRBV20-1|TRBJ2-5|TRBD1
TGCAGTGCTAGCGCGCACAGGGGGCGAGAGACCCAGTACTTC
CSASAHRGRETQYF
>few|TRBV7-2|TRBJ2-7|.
TGTGCCAGCAGCTTGAGATCCATAGTTTACGAGCAGTACTTC
CASSLRSIVYEQYF
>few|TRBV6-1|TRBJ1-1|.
TGTGCCAGCAGGGTTTCAATTAGAGTCGCTGAAGCTTTCTTT
CASRVSIRVAEAFF
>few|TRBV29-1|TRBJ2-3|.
TGCAGCGCTGAACAGGGGGGGACAGATACGCAGTATTTT
CSAEQGGTDTQYF
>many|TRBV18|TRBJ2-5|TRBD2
TGTGCCAGCAGCCGACTAGCGGGAGGGGAGACCCAGTACTTC
CASSRLAGGETQYF
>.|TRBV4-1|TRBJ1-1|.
TGCGCCAGCAGCCTCCAGAGCGCGAGCTGGAACACTGAAGCTTTCTTT
CASSLQSASWNTEAFF
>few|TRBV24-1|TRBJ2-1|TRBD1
TGTGCCACCAGTGACCAGGGACAGGGGGTATACAATGAGCAGTTCTTC
CATSDQGQGVYNEQFF
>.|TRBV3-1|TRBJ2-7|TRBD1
TGTGCCAGCAGCAAAACAGGGGGCTCCTACGAGCAGTACTTC
CASSKTGGSYEQYF
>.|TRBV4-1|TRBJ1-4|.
TGCGCCAGCAGCCCTAGACAGGATGGCGAAAAACTGTTTTTT
CASSPRQDGEKLFF
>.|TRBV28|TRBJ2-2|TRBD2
TGTGCCAGCGGGGCGGGAGACAGGAACACCGGGGAGCTGTTTTTT
CASGAGDRNTGELFF
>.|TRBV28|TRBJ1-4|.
TGTGCCACCAGCATCAGACCAACTAATGAAAAACTGTTTTTT
CATSIRPTNEKLFF
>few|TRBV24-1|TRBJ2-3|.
TGTGCCACCAGTGCCCGCCGGTGGTCCACAGATACGCAGTATTTT
CATSARRWSTDTQYF
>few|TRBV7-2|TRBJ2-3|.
TGTGCCAGCAGCCCACGAGTGGGCACAGATACGCAGTATTTT
CASSPRVGTDTQYF
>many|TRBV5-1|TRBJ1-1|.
TGCGCCAGCAGCTTGGAACGGATGAACACTGAAGCTTTCTTT
CASSLERMNTEAFF
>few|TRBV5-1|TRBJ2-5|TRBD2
TGCGCCAGCACGGGGGGACGGGAGGAGACCCAGTACTTC
CASTGGREETQYF
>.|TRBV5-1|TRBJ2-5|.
TGCGCCAGCAGCTTGGCCCTCGGACCAGAGACCCAGTACTTC
CASSLALGPETQYF
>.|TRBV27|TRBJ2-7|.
TGTGCCAGCAGTTTATCCACCCTCTCCTACGAGCAGTACTTC
CASSLSTLSYEQYF
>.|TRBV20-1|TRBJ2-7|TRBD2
TGCAGTGCCCCTTGGGCGGGAGTAGACGAGCAGTACTTC
CSAPWAGVDEQYF
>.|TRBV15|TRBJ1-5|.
TGTGCCACCAGCATCTTCAGGAATCAGCCCCAGCATTTT
CATSIFRNQPQHF
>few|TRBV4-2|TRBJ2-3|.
TGTGCCAGCAGCCAAGAACCCCGGAGGGACCTAAGCACAGATACGCAGTATTTT
CASSQEPRRDLSTDTQYF
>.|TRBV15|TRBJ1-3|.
TGTGCCACCAGCAGAGATCAAGATTTCTCTGGAAACACCATATATTTT
CATSRDQDFSGNTIYF
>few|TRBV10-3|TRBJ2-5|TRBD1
TGTGCCATCAGAACCCAGGGGGCTGCGATGGAGACCCAGTACTTC
CAIRTQGAAMETQYF
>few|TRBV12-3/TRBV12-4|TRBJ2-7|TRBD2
TGTGCCAGCACCCTAGCGGGTTACGAGCAGTACTTC
CASTLAGYEQYF
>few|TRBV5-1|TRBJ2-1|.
TGCGCCAGCAGCCCGACAGGTAACAATGAGCAGTTCTTC
CASSPTGNNEQFF
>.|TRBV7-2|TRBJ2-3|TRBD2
TGTGCCAGCAGCTCACTAGCGGGAGGGCTTTTCACAGATACGCAGTATTTT
CASSSLAGGLFTDTQYF
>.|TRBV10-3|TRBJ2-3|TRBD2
TGTGCCATCAGTGGGGCTAGCGGGACGTTTACAGATACGCAGTATTTT
CAISGASGTFTDTQYF
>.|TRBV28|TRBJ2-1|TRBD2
TGTGCCAGCAGCCCAATAGCGGGAGATTCCTACAATGAGCAGTTCTTC
CASSPIAGDSYNEQFF
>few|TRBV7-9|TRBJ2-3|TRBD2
TGTGCCAGCAGCTTGACTAGCGGGACGATGGCAGATACGCAGTATTTT
CASSLTSGTMADTQYF
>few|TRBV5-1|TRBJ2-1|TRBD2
TGCGCCAGCAGCTTGGGACCGGGACTAGCGGCCAATGAGCAGTTCTTC
CASSLGPGLAANEQFF
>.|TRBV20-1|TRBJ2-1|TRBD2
TGCAGTGCTAGTCAAGCTAGCGGATACAATGAGCAGTTCTTC
CSASQASGYNEQFF
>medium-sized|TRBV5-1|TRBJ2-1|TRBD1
TGCGCCAGCAGCTGGGGGACAGCCTACAATGAGCAGTTCTTC
CASSWGTAYNEQFF
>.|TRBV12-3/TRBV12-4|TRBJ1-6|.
TGTGCCAGCAGCACAGGGTCCTCCTATAATTCACCCCTCCACTTT
CASSTGSSYNSPLHF
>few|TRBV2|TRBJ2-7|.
TGTGCCAGCAGGGGACAGGGAATGGGACTAGCCTACGAGCAGTACTTC
CASRGQGMGLAYEQYF
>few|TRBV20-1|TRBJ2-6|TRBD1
TGCAGTGCCCTTGACAGGGGGCGAGGGGCCAACGTCCTGACTTTC
CSALDRGRGANVLTF
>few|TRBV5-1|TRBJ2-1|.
TGCGCCAGCAGCTTGGACGGGACACTGCAGTTCTTC
CASSLDGTLQFF
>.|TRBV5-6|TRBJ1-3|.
TGTGCCAGCAGTTTCAGGACCTTCGGTGGAAACACCATATATTTT
CASSFRTFGGNTIYF
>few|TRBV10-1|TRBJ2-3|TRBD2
TGCGCCCGAGTCCCGGGACTAGCGGGAGGGCCGCCAGATACGCAGTATTTT
CARVPGLAGGPPDTQYF
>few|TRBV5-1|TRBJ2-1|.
TGCGCCAGCAGCTTGGGACTCCTTCGGGCGCGGAGCTCCTACAATGAGCAGTTCTTC
CASSLGLLRARSSYNEQFF
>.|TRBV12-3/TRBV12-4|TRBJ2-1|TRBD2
TGTGCCAGCAGGGCTACATTAGCGGGAGGGCCACATGAGCAGTTCTTC
CASRATLAGGPHEQFF
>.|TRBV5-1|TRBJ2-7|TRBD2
TGCGCCAGCAGCTTCCTCGGCGGGGGTGGGAACGAGCAGTACTTC
CASSFLGGGGNEQYF